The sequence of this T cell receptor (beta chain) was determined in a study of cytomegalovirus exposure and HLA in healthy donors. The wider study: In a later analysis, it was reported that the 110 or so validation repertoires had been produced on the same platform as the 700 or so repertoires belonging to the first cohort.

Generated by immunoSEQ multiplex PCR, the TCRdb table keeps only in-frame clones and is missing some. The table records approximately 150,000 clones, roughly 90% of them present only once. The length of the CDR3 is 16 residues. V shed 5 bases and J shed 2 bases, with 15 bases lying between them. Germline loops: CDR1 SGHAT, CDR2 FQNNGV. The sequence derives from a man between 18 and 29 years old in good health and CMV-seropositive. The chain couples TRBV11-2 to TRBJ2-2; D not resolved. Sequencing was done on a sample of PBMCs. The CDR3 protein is CASSAKLRVNTGELFF. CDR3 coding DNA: TGTGCCAGCAGCGCTAAACTCCGGGTTAACACCGGGGAGCTGTTTTTT.